These 14 T cell receptor beta chains originate from one sample sequenced in a study of blood T cell repertoires in COVID-19 (TCRdb year 2020). The library was generated by the immunoSEQ multiplex PCR assay. TCRdb carries this immuneACCESS record with in-frame sequences only. Its versions omit some clonotypes, under half of them owing to an unresolved V gene in the studies checked, with the rest unexplained. The sample contains a few hundred thousand clones, more than 85% of them found a single time. Clones ranked in the top ten supply approximately 17% of the sample. Input material: PBMCs or T cells enriched from blood (not recorded which). Receptors originate from a woman in her twenties or thirties who had recovered from COVID-19.

CDR3 bases: TGTGCCACCAGTGATTTAGGGGAACACTACAATGAGCAGTTCTTC. Translating it yields CATSDLGEHYNEQFF. This rearrangement joins TRBV24-1 to TRBJ2-1; D is possibly TRBD1 (5 bases). V was shortened by 1 base and J by 3 bases, with 9 bases between the two germline ends. Germline assignment: CDR1 KGHDR and CDR2 SFDVKD. There are 15 residues in the CDR3.

This clone was found a few times. The CDR3 bases are TGTGGGGCCTTGGGGCATTTGAACACTGAAGCTTTCTTT. Amino acid sequence: CGALGHLNTEAFF. The chain has TRBV28 and TRBJ1-1; D possibly corresponds to TRBD1 (5 bases). This CDR3 has 13 amino acids. Germline lookup yields CDR1 MDHEN and CDR2 SYDVKM.

The chain is built from TRBV7-9 and TRBJ2-7, with 8 bases aligning to TRBD1. The germline CDR1 and CDR2 sequences are SEHNR and FQNEAQ (reference sequence). J lost 2 bases, V lost 4 bases, and 10 bases had no gene match. This CDR3 spans 16 amino acids. CDR3 nucleotides: TGTGCCAGCAGCTCCTTGGACAGGGCGGCGACCTACGAGCAGTACTTC. Translation: CASSSLDRAATYEQYF.

V gene TRBV27 combines with J gene TRBJ1-1; TRBD1 matches at 10 bases. The germline CDR1 and CDR2 sequences are MNHEY and SMNVEV (reference sequence). The ends lost 6 bases at V and 4 bases at J; junction bases unmatched: 8. The CDR3 is 15 residues long. CDR3 sequence (DNA): TGTGCCAGCAGCCCCGGGACAGGGGTTATCACTGAAGCTTTCTTT. This encodes CASSPGTGVITEAFF.

The CDR3 spells CASSPHLPGGTDHFNEKLFF. CDR3 nucleotides: TGTGCCAGCAGTCCCCATTTACCCGGCGGGACAGACCATTTTAATGAAAAACTGTTTTTT. The chain employs TRBV6-6 and TRBJ1-4; TRBD1 matches at 7 bases. The CDR3 has 20 residues. Germline V gene data show CDR1 as MNHNY and CDR2 as SVGAGI (reference sequence). The J segment lost 4 bases and the V segment lost 5 bases, leaving 22 bases of the junction unmatched.

V and J are TRBV28 and TRBJ1-5, with 7 bases matching TRBD1. The CDR3 extends over 17 amino acids. The ends lost 5 bases at V and 0 bases at J; junction bases unmatched: 10. The germline V gene encodes CDR1 MDHEN and CDR2 SYDVKM. The DNA of the CDR3 is TGTGCCAGCAGTCGACCGGGACAGCTATCTAGCAATCAGCCCCAGCATTTT. Translation: CASSRPGQLSSNQPQHF.

In its sample, this clone was seen once. This sequence joins TRBV3-1 (or the pseudogene TRBV3-2) and TRBJ2-3, with D maybe TRBD1 (5 bases). CDR3 length equals 14 residues. Trimming cost V 5 bases and J 3 bases, with 12 bases left between them. Per germline, CDR1 LGHDT and CDR2 YNNKEL (reference sequence). The CDR3 protein is CASSAQVATDTQYF. The DNA for the CDR3 is TGTGCCAGCAGCGCACAGGTGGCAACAGATACGCAGTATTTT.

DNA of the CDR3: TGCAGTGCTAGTGAGGCGGGAGCATACAATGAGCAGTTCTTC. It codes for CSASEAGAYNEQFF. The genes are TRBV20-1 and TRBJ2-1, with 7 bases aligning to TRBD2. CDR1 is DFQATT and CDR2 is SNEGSKA in the germline V gene (reference sequence). The CDR3 spans 14 residues. Germline trimming cut 3 bases from V and 4 bases from J; bases unmatched to any gene: 6.

Remarks on this clone: A much larger clone sits a single nucleotide away, making a read error possible. The genes are TRBV11-2 and TRBJ2-7, with 8 bases that match TRBD2. Germline CDR1 is SGHAT and CDR2 is FQNNGV. CDR3 size: 14 residues. This CDR3 reads CVSTQPSGGYEQYF. The DNA for the CDR3 is TGTGTCAGCACCCAACCCAGCGGGGGCTACGAGCAGTACTTC.

The chain joins TRBV11-2 to TRBJ2-5, with 8 bases aligning to TRBD1. The germline V gene has CDR1 SGHAT and CDR2 FQNNGV. This CDR3 region has 16 residues. Unmatched junction bases numbered 9, after V lost 1 base and J lost 5 bases. For the CDR3, the DNA is TGTGCCAGCAGCTTAGTTGGACAGGGTGACCGGGAGACCCAGTACTTC. It is translated as CASSLVGQGDRETQYF.

The chain links TRBV5-1 to TRBJ2-7, with TRBD1 identical over 8 bases. Trimming cost V 4 bases and J 2 bases; bases outside gene matches: 5. In germline, CDR1 is SGHRS, CDR2 YFSETQ. The CDR3 has 14 amino acids. In nucleotides, the CDR3 is TGCGCCAGCAGCATCGGACAGGGACCCTACGAGCAGTACTTC. This encodes CASSIGQGPYEQYF.

This rearrangement joins TRBV7-2 to TRBJ2-5; 11 bases match TRBD2. This CDR3 region has 15 residues. V gave up 5 bases and J gave up 7 bases; unmatched junction bases: 9. The germline V gene has CDR1 SGHTA and CDR2 FQGNSA. The CDR3 bases are TGTGCCAGCAGCACCCTAGCGGGGGGACTTATGACCCAGTACTTC. Translation gives CASSTLAGGLMTQYF.

The chain recombines TRBV28 with TRBJ1-2; 9 bases match TRBD1. The J segment lost 7 bases and the V segment lost 6 bases, leaving 18 bases of the junction unmatched. Germline lookup yields CDR1 MDHEN and CDR2 SYDVKM. This CDR3 has 17 residues. CDR3 nucleotide sequence: TGTGCCAGCAGGACCCAGGACAGGGGTCTTTTGAATGTTGGCTACACCTTC. Its translation is CASRTQDRGLLNVGYTF.

In nucleotides, the CDR3 is TGTGCCAGCAGCTTGAGGGACAGGGGGACCACTGAAGCTTTCTTT. Protein product: CASSLRDRGTTEAFF. The V and J genes are TRBV11-3 and TRBJ1-1; 11 nucleotides align to TRBD1. The germline CDR1 and CDR2 sequences are SGHNT and YENEEA. The CDR3 has 15 amino acids. Trimming removed 3 bases from V and 4 bases from J; junction bases left unmatched: 4.